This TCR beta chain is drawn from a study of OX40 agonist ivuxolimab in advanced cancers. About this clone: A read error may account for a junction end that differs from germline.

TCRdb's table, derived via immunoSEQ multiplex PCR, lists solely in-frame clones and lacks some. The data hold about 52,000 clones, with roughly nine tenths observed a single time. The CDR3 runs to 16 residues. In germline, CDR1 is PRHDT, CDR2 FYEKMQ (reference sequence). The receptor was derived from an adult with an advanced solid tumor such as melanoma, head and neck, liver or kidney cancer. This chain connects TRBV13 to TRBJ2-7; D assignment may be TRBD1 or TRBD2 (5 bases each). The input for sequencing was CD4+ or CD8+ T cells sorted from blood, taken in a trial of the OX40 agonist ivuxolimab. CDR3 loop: CASSLVLGRDPYEQYF. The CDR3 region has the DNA TGTGCCAGCAGTTTAGTGCTAGGTAGGGACCCCTACGAGCAGTACTTC. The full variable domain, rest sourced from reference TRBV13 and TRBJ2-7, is AAGVIQSPRHLIKEKRETATLKCYPIPRHDTVYWYQQGPGQDPQFLISFYEKMQSDKGSIPDRFSAQQFSDYHSELNMSSLELGDSALYFCASSLVLGRDPYEQYFGPGTRLTVT.